These 2 T cell receptor beta chains came from one sample sequenced in a study of radiotherapy plus CTLA-4 blockade in lung cancer. Generated by immunoSEQ multiplex PCR, the TCRdb table keeps only in-frame clones and is missing some. The sample includes 75,000 to 95,000 clones, 55% to 75% of them seen just once. Sequenced material: peripheral blood, taken from a patient treated with radiotherapy plus ipilimumab. These receptors originate from a human donor with non-small cell lung cancer that progressed on radiotherapy plus ipilimumab.

The CDR3 loop reads CASMATEVGNTIYF. In DNA form, the CDR3 reads TGTGCCAGTATGGCTACAGAAGTGGGAAACACCATATATTTT. V usage is TRBV19 and J usage is TRBJ1-3; D unresolved. Germline loops: CDR1 LNHDA, CDR2 SQIVND (reference sequence). Trimming took off 7 bases at V and 4 bases at J, with 14 bases between the two ends. The CDR3 consists of 14 residues.

In its sample, this clone was seen a few times. This chain joins TRBV5-1 and TRBJ2-7; 12 bases match TRBD2. The V and J ends lost 3 bases and 6 bases, in that order; junction bases with no gene match: 10. The CDR3 extends over 16 amino acids. In germline, CDR1 is SGHRS, CDR2 YFSETQ. CDR3 sequence reads: CASSSTSGRNWGEQYF. CDR3 nucleotides: TGCGCCAGCAGCTCTACTAGCGGGAGGAACTGGGGCGAGCAGTACTTC. Supplemented by reference TRBV5-1 and TRBJ2-7, the full variable domain reads KAGVTQTPRYLIKTRGQQVTLSCSPISGHRSVSWYQQTPGQGLQFLFEYFSETQRNKGNFPGRFSGRQFSNSRSEMNVSTLELGDSALYLCASSSTSGRNWGEQYFGPGTRLTVT.